This T cell receptor beta chain originates from a study of T cell responses to AZD1222 COVID-19 vaccine. Whole-study results and caveats: Nearly half of spike-specific TCRs reportedly target unmutated variant regions. Baseline serostatus was positive in only five to seven AZD1222 recipients.

The protocol was immunoSEQ multiplex PCR, while the TCRdb copy is restricted to in-frame clones and leaves out a portion. The table has fewer than 55,000 clones, approximately 79% seen once. With respect to this clone: Antigen unknown.

Germline-derived CDR1 and CDR2 are MGHDK and SYGVNS. Trimming cost V 7 bases and J 3 bases, with 7 bases left between them. This CDR3 comprises 11 residues. The genes are TRBV25-1 and TRBJ2-7; D is uncertain. The receptor was derived from an adult in good health. The sequences come from peripheral blood, collected on day 0 of MenACWY control vaccination. The CDR3 sequence is CASKSNYEQYF. In DNA form, the CDR3 reads TGTGCCAGCAAGTCTAACTACGAGCAGTACTTC.